The 26 T cell receptor beta chains below come from one sample, sequenced in a study of beta chain features in type 1 diabetes. The sequenced template was cDNA made from the entire isolated RNA. Assay used: immunoSEQ multiplex PCR; TCRdb lists only in-frame clones, some missing. The sample yields 150,000 to 190,000 clones, around 10% seen once. Input material: central memory CD4+ T cells from blood. The receptors shown here come from a man younger than 35 in good health.

This clone was observed many times. V and J are TRBV7-9 and TRBJ2-5, with D perhaps assigned TRBD1 or TRBD2 (6 bases each). V dropped 2 bases and J dropped 1 base, with 11 bases sitting between them. This CDR3 comprises 15 residues. Germline V gives CDR1 SEHNR, CDR2 FQNEAQ (reference sequence). For the CDR3, the DNA is TGTGCCAGCAGCTTAAAGGGGGGATCCCAAGAGACCCAGTACTTC. This gives the protein CASSLKGGSQETQYF.

Worth noting for this clone: A much larger clone differs from this one at a single base, so this may be a read error. CDR3 DNA: TGTGCCAGCAGCTTGCAGGGCTACAATGAGCAGTTCTTC. Translated, it gives CASSLQGYNEQFF. This chain connects TRBV7-2 to TRBJ2-1; D perhaps matches TRBD1 (5 bases). The germline V gene encodes CDR1 SGHTA and CDR2 FQGNSA. The CDR3 sequence is 13 residues long. Trimming stripped 3 bases from V and 3 bases from J, with 6 bases between.

This clone was found many times. V and J are TRBV18 and TRBJ2-5; D is undetermined. CDR1 and CDR2 from the germline V gene are KGHSH and LQKENI. V dropped 3 bases and J dropped 4 bases, with 18 bases sitting between them. The CDR3 totals 16 residues. DNA for the CDR3: TGTGCCAGCTCACCCATGACACCTGGGTCAGGAGAGACCCAGTACTTC. Its protein product is CASSPMTPGSGETQYF. Supplemented by reference TRBV18 and TRBJ2-5, the full variable domain reads NAGVMQNPRHLVRRRGQEARLRCSPMKGHSHVYWYRQLPEEGLKFMVYLQKENIIDESGMPKERFSAEFPKEGPSILRIQQVVRGDSAAYFCASSPMTPGSGETQYFGPGTRLLVL.

This clone has a handful of counts. The chain carries TRBV4-3 and TRBJ2-1; D not certain. V lost 0 bases and J 6 bases, leaving 12 bases between the germline ends. Germline values: CDR1 LGHNA, CDR2 YSLEER. The CDR3 runs 15 residues. The CDR3 spells CASSQEISYVNEQFF. The CDR3 DNA follows: TGCGCCAGCAGCCAAGAAATTTCCTACGTCAATGAGCAGTTCTTC.

V is TRBV4-1 and J is TRBJ2-4; D may be TRBD1 (6 bases). V shed 2 bases and J shed 1 base, with 15 bases lying between them. This CDR3 region has 17 residues. Germline V gene lookup returns CDR1 MGHRA and CDR2 YSYEKL. CDR3 in DNA: TGCGCCAGCAGCCAACAGGGGCCTGGGGTGGCCAAAAACATTCAGTACTTC. Encoded protein: CASSQQGPGVAKNIQYF.

At least ten counts were recorded for this clone. This chain links TRBV27 with TRBJ2-7; D is undetermined. From germline, CDR1 is MNHEY and CDR2 SMNVEV (reference sequence). The V gene lost 2 bases and the J gene lost 6 bases, with 11 bases spanning the gap. This CDR3 contains 13 residues. Here the CDR3 reads CASSLLMRGEQYF. DNA for the CDR3: TGTGCCAGCAGTTTACTGATGAGAGGCGAGCAGTACTTC.

This clone was counted only a few times. The chain is built from TRBV7-2 and TRBJ2-1; D is possibly TRBD2 (5 bases). This CDR3 comprises 14 residues. V was shortened by 6 bases and J by 4 bases, with 13 bases between the two germline ends. The germline V gene encodes CDR1 SGHTA and CDR2 FQGNSA. The chain's CDR3 is CASRPPSSYNEQFF. CDR3 in DNA: TGTGCCAGCAGGCCTCCTAGCTCATACAATGAGCAGTTCTTC.

The chain recombines TRBV7-2 with TRBJ2-7; 15 nucleotides agree with TRBD2. This CDR3 has 14 amino acids. The ends lost 3 bases at V and 12 bases at J; junction bases unmatched: 6. Germline V gene lookup returns CDR1 SGHTA and CDR2 FQGNSA. The DNA of the CDR3 is TGTGCCAGCAGCTTCCGGACTAGCGGGAGGGCCATGTACTTC. Amino acid sequence: CASSFRTSGRAMYF.

The rearrangement links TRBV29-1 to TRBJ2-1; 7 bases align to TRBD2. CDR3 length: 15 amino acids. Germline V CDR1 and CDR2: SQVTM, ANQGSEA. J gave up 4 bases and V 6 bases, and 12 bases lay outside the gene matches. CDR3 region: CSVATSTWYYNEQFF. CDR3 nucleotides: TGCAGCGTCGCGACTAGCACTTGGTATTACAATGAGCAGTTCTTC.

The V call is TRBV29-1, the J call TRBJ2-3; 13 bases are a match to TRBD2. Germline CDR1 SQVTM, CDR2 ANQGSEA. This CDR3 contains 15 residues. The trim removed 7 bases at V and 2 bases at J, leaving 6 bases unmatched. CDR3 residues: CSAALAGGFTDTQYF. The DNA of the CDR3 is TGCAGCGCGGCACTAGCGGGAGGGTTCACAGATACGCAGTATTTT.

This clone was seen only a few times. The junction differs from germline at one of its ends, possibly a read error. The chain has TRBV5-1 and TRBJ2-7; D is perhaps TRBD1 (6 bases). Germline-derived CDR1 and CDR2 are SGHRS and YFSETQ. There are 15 residues in the CDR3. The CDR3 DNA sequence: TGCGCCAGCAGCTTGGTACAGGGAACAAACCTGGTGCAGAGCTTC. Protein product: CASSLVQGTNLVQSF.

J is TRBJ1-2 and V is TRBV29-1, with a possible D match to TRBD1 (5 bases). Germline CDR1 reads SQVTM; CDR2 reads ANQGSEA. This CDR3 is 13 amino acids long. Trimming removed 4 bases at V and 4 bases at J, with 13 bases between. The CDR3: CSVVRGGSYGYTF. In DNA form, the CDR3 reads TGCAGCGTTGTGAGGGGCGGAAGCTATGGCTACACCTTC.

The CDR3 loop reads CAIGPPIQRSTQYF. The CDR3, as DNA: TGTGCCATCGGGCCACCAATACAAAGAAGTACGCAGTATTTT. The genes are TRBV10-3 and TRBJ2-3; D ambiguous. Germline CDR1 reads ENHRY; CDR2 reads SYGVKD. The CDR3 runs to 14 residues. With 8 bases removed from V and 8 bases from J, the gap between germline ends came to 20 bases.

This clone was detected a few times. V gene TRBV29-1 combines with J gene TRBJ1-1; D is unclear. The CDR3 consists of 12 residues. The V gene's germline CDR1 is SQVTM and CDR2 ANQGSEA. Trimming took 6 bases from V and 5 from J, leaving 13 bases between them. For the CDR3, the DNA is TGCAGCGTCCTCCCTGGTCGGACTGAAGCTTTCTTT. It is translated as CSVLPGRTEAFF.

This clone has a handful of counts. V gene TRBV2 combines with J gene TRBJ2-7; D is unclear. Per the germline V gene, CDR1 is SNHLY and CDR2 is FYNNEI. The CDR3 is 14 residues long. V lost 2 bases, J lost 0 bases, and 8 bases lay in between. The CDR3 sequence is CASSEQESSYEQYF. The DNA of the CDR3 is TGTGCCAGCAGTGAACAGGAAAGCTCCTACGAGCAGTACTTC.

The CDR3 spells CASSLAGLSGGQTQYF. CDR3 coding DNA: TGCGCCAGCAGCTTGGCAGGCCTTAGCGGGGGACAGACCCAGTACTTC. This chain links TRBV5-1 with TRBJ2-5; 9 bases agree with TRBD2. Trimming removed 0 bases from V and 6 bases from J; junction bases left unmatched: 9. This CDR3 has 16 amino acids. Germline V gene sequence: CDR1 SGHRS, CDR2 YFSETQ.

This clone was recorded a few times. At one of its ends the junction is not consistent with the germline gene, which may arise from a read error. V and J are TRBV5-6 and TRBJ1-4, with D maybe TRBD1 (6 bases). The CDR3 sequence is 15 residues long. CDR1 and CDR2 (germline): SGHDT, YYEEEE. The CDR3 is CASSRGRQKVERLFF. The DNA of the CDR3 is TGTGCCAGCAGCCGGGGGCGACAGAAGGTGGAAAGACTGTTTTTT.

The V and J genes are TRBV7-3 and TRBJ2-2; 8 nucleotides align to TRBD1. The CDR3 extends over 16 amino acids. Losses at the gene ends were 4 bases for V and 0 bases for J; bases not matched to a gene: 4. Germline CDR1 and CDR2: SGHTA and FQGTGA. The CDR3 protein is CASSSKTGANTGELFF. The DNA of the CDR3 is TGTGCCAGCAGCTCAAAGACAGGGGCGAACACCGGGGAGCTGTTTTTT.

This clone has just a few counts. Other DNA sequences in the sample encode the same CDR3. This rearrangement joins TRBV9 to TRBJ2-6; 9 nucleotides agree with TRBD1. Germline loops: CDR1 SGDLS, CDR2 YYNGEE. J was trimmed by 0 bases and V by 5 bases; bases with no gene match: 6. The CDR3 spans 17 residues. CDR3 loop: CASRADRGSSGANVLTF. The CDR3, as DNA: TGTGCCAGCAGGGCGGACAGGGGCTCCTCTGGGGCCAACGTCCTGACTTTC.

This clone was counted ten times or more. This chain connects TRBV5-1 to TRBJ2-1, with D possibly matching TRBD2 (6 bases). The CDR3 spans 14 residues. V was trimmed by 6 bases and J by 9 bases, leaving 19 bases between them. Germline V CDR1 and CDR2: SGHRS, YFSETQ. This CDR3 is CASNAVGHGSEQFF. The CDR3 DNA reads TGCGCCAGCAACGCAGTAGGGCACGGGAGTGAGCAGTTCTTC.

The CDR3 DNA is TGTGCCAGCAGCCCGGGGGACAGGCGGACTGAAGCTTTCTTT. Its translation: CASSPGDRRTEAFF. The chain recombines TRBV5-6 with TRBJ1-1; 8 bases are a match to TRBD1. The germline CDR1 and CDR2 sequences are SGHDT and YYEEEE. The CDR3 contains 14 residues. V shed 4 bases and J 5 bases; nucleotides not matched to a gene: 7.

The chain links TRBV7-9 to TRBJ2-7, with 7 bases aligning to TRBD1. Germline V gene data show CDR1 as SEHNR and CDR2 as FQNEAQ (reference sequence). This CDR3 contains 14 residues. Trimming cost V 3 bases and J 7 bases; bases outside gene matches: 9. CDR3 DNA sequence: TGTGCCAGCAGCTTCACGGGACAGATGATTGAGCAGTACTTC. Encoded protein: CASSFTGQMIEQYF.

CDR3 sequence reads: CASSSLGLAGGSDTQYF. The CDR3 nucleotides read TGTGCCAGCAGCTCCCTTGGACTAGCGGGAGGGTCAGATACGCAGTATTTT. The gene calls are TRBV5-6 and TRBJ2-3; 15 bases match TRBD2. CDR3 length: 17 residues. The germline CDR1 and CDR2 sequences are SGHDT and YYEEEE. V dropped 3 bases and J dropped 4; count of bases not matched to a gene: 6.

J is TRBJ2-1 and V is TRBV7-2; D gene unclear. Trimming stripped 2 bases from V and 12 bases from J, with 11 bases between. CDR3 length: 12 residues. Germline-derived CDR1 and CDR2 are SGHTA and FQGNSA. CDR3 region: CASSLQVGRQFF. In nucleotides, the CDR3 is TGTGCCAGCAGCTTACAGGTTGGTCGGCAGTTCTTC. The variable domain in full, completed from reference TRBV7-2 and TRBJ2-1, reads GAGVSQSPSNKVTEKGKDVELRCDPISGHTALYWYRQSLGQGLEFLIYFQGNSAPDKSGLPSDRFSAERTGGSVSTLTIQRTQQEDSAVYLCASSLQVGRQFFGPGTRLTVL.

The CDR3 here is CASSVSPGTGLEKLFF. CDR3 in DNA: TGTGCCAGCAGTGTCTCGCCCGGGACAGGGTTAGAAAAACTGTTTTTT. This chain joins TRBV28 and TRBJ1-4; TRBD1 matches 9 bases. Per germline, CDR1 MDHEN and CDR2 SYDVKM. The CDR3 has 16 residues. The J segment lost 8 bases and the V segment lost 5 bases, leaving 12 bases of the junction unmatched.

This clone was seen repeatedly, ten times or more. One junction end does not reproduce the germline sequence, and a read error may be involved. The V and J genes are TRBV4-3 and TRBJ2-3; TRBD2 agrees at 9 bases. Looked up from germline, CDR1 is LGHNA and CDR2 is YSLEER. CDR3 length: 16 amino acids. In DNA form, the CDR3 reads TGCGCCACCAGCCGGAATAGCGGGGGCGGCACAGATACGCAGTATTTT. As protein: CATSRNSGGGTDTQYF.